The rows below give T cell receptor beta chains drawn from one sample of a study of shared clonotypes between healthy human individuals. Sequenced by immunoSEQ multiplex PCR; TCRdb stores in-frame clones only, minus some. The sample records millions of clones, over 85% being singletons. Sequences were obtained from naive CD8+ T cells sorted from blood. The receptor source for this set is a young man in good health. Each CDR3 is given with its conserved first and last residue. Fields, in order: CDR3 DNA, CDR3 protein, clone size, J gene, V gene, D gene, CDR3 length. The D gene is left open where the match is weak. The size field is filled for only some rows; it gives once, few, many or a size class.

TGTGCCACCCAGTGGGACTCCTACAATGAGCAGTTCTTC	CATQWDSYNEQFF	.	TRBJ2-1	TRBV7-9	.	13
TGTGCCAGCAGTTTATCGGCGGGGACAGGGGGCCACGAGCAGTACTTC	CASSLSAGTGGHEQYF	.	TRBJ2-7	TRBV27	TRBD1	16
TGTGCCAGCAGCACCGGGACCTATGGCTACACCTTC	CASSTGTYGYTF	once	TRBJ1-2	TRBV13	.	12
TGTGCCAGCAGCGCCTTCAGTGAGGTGGACTACAATGAGCAGTTCTTC	CASSAFSEVDYNEQFF	.	TRBJ2-1	TRBV7-6	.	16
TGCGCCAGCAGCGCGAGCGGGGAATCCGCCTACGAGCAGTACTTC	CASSASGESAYEQYF	.	TRBJ2-7	TRBV4-1	TRBD2	15
TGCGCCAGCAGCTTTGGGGAATCCGCCAAAAACATTCAGTACTTC	CASSFGESAKNIQYF	.	TRBJ2-4	TRBV5-1	.	15
TGCGCCAGCAGCTTGGGGACAGGGGGCGAGGGCTACACCTTC	CASSLGTGGEGYTF	.	TRBJ1-2	TRBV5-1	TRBD1	14
TGTGCCAGCAGCTTAGGGTACTCCTACGAGCAGTACTTC	CASSLGYSYEQYF	few	TRBJ2-7	TRBV7-9	.	13
TGTGCCAGCAGCTACGGGACAGGGGCTGGCTACGAGCAGTACTTC	CASSYGTGAGYEQYF	.	TRBJ2-7	TRBV27	TRBD1	15
TGCGCCAGCAGCCAAGATCGGATTAGCGGATCATACAATGAGCAGTTCTTC	CASSQDRISGSYNEQFF	.	TRBJ2-1	TRBV4-3	.	17
TGTGCCAGCAGCTTGGGTCAGACTTCCTACGAGCAGTACTTC	CASSLGQTSYEQYF	.	TRBJ2-7	TRBV5-4	.	14
TGCGCCAGCAGCCAAGTTTTAGGGGGGAGGAACAATGAGCAGTTCTTC	CASSQVLGGRNNEQFF	.	TRBJ2-1	TRBV4-3	.	16
TGTGCCAGCTGGGGCCGGGGTCTATATCAGCCCCAGCATTTT	CASWGRGLYQPQHF	.	TRBJ1-5	TRBV28	.	14
TGTGCCAGCAGTACCGGGACAGGGGCCCTCCACTTT	CASSTGTGALHF	.	TRBJ1-6	TRBV28	TRBD1	12
TGTGCCAGCAGCCCGGAGGGGGTTGGGCTTGAAAAACTGTTTTTT	CASSPEGVGLEKLFF	.	TRBJ1-4	TRBV6-5	.	15
TGTGCCAGCAGCCCCGGACGGGAGAACTACGAGCAGTACTTC	CASSPGRENYEQYF	.	TRBJ2-7	TRBV5-4	.	14
TGTGCCAGCAGCCTTGGGGGCGGTGGCAATCAGCCCCAGCATTTT	CASSLGGGGNQPQHF	.	TRBJ1-5	TRBV7-2	.	15
TGTGCCAGCAGTTACGACGATTGGGGCTACGAGCAGTACTTC	CASSYDDWGYEQYF	.	TRBJ2-7	TRBV6-6	.	14
TGCAGCGTTGAGCCTCCAGATACGCAGTATTTT	CSVEPPDTQYF	.	TRBJ2-3	TRBV29-1	.	11
TGTGCCAGCATTATGGCGGGGGGGAGCTCCTACGAGCAGTACTTC	CASIMAGGSSYEQYF	.	TRBJ2-7	TRBV28	TRBD2	15
TGTGCCAGCAGCGAGGGACTAGCGGCCTACTACAATGAGCAGTTCTTC	CASSEGLAAYYNEQFF	once	TRBJ2-1	TRBV5-6	TRBD2	16
TGTGCCAGCAGCCCGACAGTCTCTGGGGCCAACGTCCTGACTTTC	CASSPTVSGANVLTF	.	TRBJ2-6	TRBV4-2	.	15
TGTGCCAGCAGTGACTCCCCCGCAACAGGTATACAGTTCTTC	CASSDSPATGIQFF	.	TRBJ2-1	TRBV6-4	.	14
TGTGCCAGCAGCTTCGGCGTGGGCACTGAAGCTTTCTTT	CASSFGVGTEAFF	.	TRBJ1-1	TRBV5-6	.	13
TGTGCCAGCAGCCAGGACTTCCCGTCCGTCTACGAGCAGTACTTC	CASSQDFPSVYEQYF	.	TRBJ2-7	TRBV27	.	15
TGTGCCAGCAGTGGGCTACAGGGGGCGAGAGGCACCGGGGAGCTGTTTTTT	CASSGLQGARGTGELFF	once	TRBJ2-2	TRBV6-1	TRBD1	17
TGTGCCAGCAGCTTTAGTCCCGGGGGTTCCTACGAGCAGTACTTC	CASSFSPGGSYEQYF	.	TRBJ2-7	TRBV5-4	.	15
TGTGCCAGCAGTTTGGACAGCCGATGGACTGAAGCTTTCTTT	CASSLDSRWTEAFF	few	TRBJ1-1	TRBV28	.	14
TGTGCCATCAGTGACACAGGGGGCTCCGCCCGGTCCTACGAGCAGTACTTC	CAISDTGGSARSYEQYF	.	TRBJ2-7	TRBV10-3	TRBD1	17
TGTGCCAGTAGCCCCGATGGGGGCGTCGCTGAAGCTTTCTTT	CASSPDGGVAEAFF	.	TRBJ1-1	TRBV19	.	14
TGTGCCAGCTTAAATAGTTCGGCCAAAAACATTCAGTACTTC	CASLNSSAKNIQYF	.	TRBJ2-4	TRBV2	.	14
TGCGCCAGCAGCCAAGGTGGGACGGGGTACACTGAAGCTTTCTTT	CASSQGGTGYTEAFF	.	TRBJ1-1	TRBV4-3	.	15
TGTGCCAGCAGTTCATATGGACTAGCGGGAGTAAAGGTCCACGAGCAGTACTTC	CASSSYGLAGVKVHEQYF	.	TRBJ2-7	TRBV27	TRBD2	18
TGTGCCAGCAGTGACTCGGCAGACCATAATTCACCCCTCCACTTT	CASSDSADHNSPLHF	.	TRBJ1-6	TRBV6-4	.	15
TGCGCCAGCAGCCAGATGGGGGACAGGGGTATGTACGAGCAGTACTTC	CASSQMGDRGMYEQYF	.	TRBJ2-7	TRBV4-1	TRBD1	16
TGTGCCAGCAGCTGGGCGGATAATGAAAAACTGTTTTTT	CASSWADNEKLFF	.	TRBJ1-4	TRBV5-6	.	13
TGTGCCAGCAGTTTATCGATTTACAGGGAGGGCACAGATACGCAGTATTTT	CASSLSIYREGTDTQYF	.	TRBJ2-3	TRBV27	.	17
TGTGCCAGCAGCTCCCGGGACGGCTACGAGCAGTACTTC	CASSSRDGYEQYF	once	TRBJ2-7	TRBV7-2	.	13